This T cell receptor beta chain was found in a study of preoperative IRX-2 immunotherapy in early breast cancer. This sample's treatment: preoperative locoregional IRX-2 cytokine immunotherapy. Repertoires were generated with immunoSEQ multiplex PCR, while TCRdb's copy carries only in-frame clones and drops some. The sample lists 30,000 to 45,000 clones, approximately 85% occurring once. V was cut by 0 bases and J by 5 bases, with 10 bases left in between. The CDR3 runs 14 residues. Germline V lookup: CDR1 MNHGY, CDR2 SAAAGT. The chain uses TRBV6-8 and TRBJ1-1; a weak D match, TRBD1 (5 bases). The material sequenced was lymph node tissue, taken after IRX-2 immunotherapy. The sequence was obtained from a human donor with breast cancer. The CDR3 region is CASSYSGGGTEAFF. The CDR3 DNA sequence: TGTGCCAGCAGTTACTCGGGGGGTGGGACTGAAGCTTTCTTT.